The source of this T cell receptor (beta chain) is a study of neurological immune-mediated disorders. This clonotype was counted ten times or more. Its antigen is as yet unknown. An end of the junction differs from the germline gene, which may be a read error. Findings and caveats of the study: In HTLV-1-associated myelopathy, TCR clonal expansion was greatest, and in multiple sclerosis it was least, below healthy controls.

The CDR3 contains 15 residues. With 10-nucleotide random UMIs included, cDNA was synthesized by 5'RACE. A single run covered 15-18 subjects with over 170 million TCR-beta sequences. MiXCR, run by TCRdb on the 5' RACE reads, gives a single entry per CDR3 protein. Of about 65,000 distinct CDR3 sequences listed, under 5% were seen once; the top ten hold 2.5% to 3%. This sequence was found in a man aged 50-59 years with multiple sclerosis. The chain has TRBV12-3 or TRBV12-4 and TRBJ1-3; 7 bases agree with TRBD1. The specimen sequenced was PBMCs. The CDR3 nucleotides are TGTGCCAGCAGATTAGGGCAGGGGGCTGGAAACACCATATATTTT. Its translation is CASRLGQGAGNTIYF.